The 15 T cell receptor beta chains in this list originate from one sample, sequenced in a study of blood T cell repertoires in COVID-19. TCRdb's table, derived via immunoSEQ multiplex PCR, lists solely in-frame clones and lacks some. The sample records approximately 110,000 clones, around 79% being singletons. What was sequenced was peripheral blood. The source is an older man with active or convalescent COVID-19.

V usage is TRBV5-1 and J usage is TRBJ2-1; D possibly corresponds to TRBD2 (6 bases). Germline lookup yields CDR1 SGHRS and CDR2 YFSETQ. With 4 bases removed from V and 7 bases from J, the gap between germline ends came to 12 bases. The CDR3 is 13 residues long. DNA of the CDR3: TGCGCCAGCAGCCTGACTAGTAATAATGAGCAGTTCTTC. Translation: CASSLTSNNEQFF.

This clone was observed a few times. The chain is built from TRBV15 and TRBJ2-3, with 8 bases that match TRBD2. From germline, CDR1 is LNHNV and CDR2 YYDKDF (reference sequence). There are 20 residues in the CDR3. The ends lost 0 bases at V and 2 bases at J; junction bases unmatched: 16. CDR3 in amino acids: CATSREPAGVQGTSTDTQYF. The DNA for the CDR3 is TGTGCCACCAGCAGAGAGCCAGCGGGAGTACAGGGTACCTCCACAGATACGCAGTATTTT. The full variable domain, with the rest looked up from reference TRBV15 and TRBJ2-3, is DAMVIQNPRYQVTQFGKPVTLSCSQTLNHNVMYWYQQKSSQAPKLLFHYYDKDFNNEADTPDNFQSRRPNTSFCFLDIRSPGLGDTAMYLCATSREPAGVQGTSTDTQYFGPGTRLTVL.

This clone appeared a few times. Within the sample, other DNA sequences also encode this same CDR3. J is TRBJ1-2 and V is TRBV15; D is unclear. Trimming removed 1 base at V and 6 bases at J, with 6 bases between. Per the germline V gene, CDR1 is LNHNV and CDR2 is YYDKDF (reference sequence). This CDR3 contains 12 residues. CDR3 residues: CATSRGRDGYTF. CDR3 in DNA: TGTGCCACCAGCAGAGGGAGGGATGGCTACACCTTC.

The DNA of the CDR3 is TGTGCCAGCAGCTTGGCTGGGACAGGGTCCGAGCAGTACTTC. Protein sequence: CASSLAGTGSEQYF. This chain links TRBV5-4 with TRBJ2-7; TRBD1 aligns across 9 bases. J lost 6 bases, V lost 0 bases, and 4 bases had no gene match. CDR1 is SGHNT, CDR2 YYREEE, per germline (reference sequence). CDR3 size: 14 residues.

The chain has TRBV28 and TRBJ1-5, with D tentatively TRBD1 (5 bases). Per the germline V gene, CDR1 is MDHEN and CDR2 is SYDVKM. The CDR3 spans 17 residues. V was shortened by 3 bases and J by 0 bases, with 15 bases between the two germline ends. The CDR3: CASSLAGDQYSNQPQHF. CDR3 coding DNA: TGTGCCAGCAGTTTGGCGGGGGACCAATATAGCAATCAGCCCCAGCATTTT.

The chain recombines TRBV6-6 with TRBJ1-2, with D uncertain. The CDR3 totals 14 residues. The germline CDR1 and CDR2 sequences are MNHNY and SVGAGI (reference sequence). The germline V and J ends were trimmed by 2 bases and 4 bases, with 11 bases remaining between them. DNA of the CDR3: TGTGCCAGCAGTTACCTCGAGGGCAGCTATGGCTACACCTTC. It specifies CASSYLEGSYGYTF.

This clone was counted between two and nine times. V usage is TRBV30 and J usage is TRBJ1-3; a weak D match, TRBD1 (5 bases). CDR3 length equals 14 residues. V shed 1 base and J shed 0 bases, with 7 bases lying between them. Germline V lookup: CDR1 GTSNPN, CDR2 SVGIG (reference sequence). Written as DNA, the CDR3 is TGTGCCTGGAGTGAGGGGTTCTCTGGAAACACCATATATTTT. Residues: CAWSEGFSGNTIYF.

This chain uses TRBV5-1 with TRBJ2-5, with a tentative D call TRBD2 (8 bases). The CDR3 extends over 15 amino acids. The germline V gene encodes CDR1 SGHRS and CDR2 YFSETQ. V lost 1 base, J lost 5 bases, and 15 bases lay in between. CDR3 region: CASSLSSGGQETQYF. The DNA for the CDR3 is TGCGCCAGCAGCTTGAGCAGCGGGGGACAGGAGACCCAGTACTTC.

This chain joins TRBV9 and TRBJ2-3, with 8 bases matching TRBD2. The CDR3 runs 16 residues. V was pared by 0 bases and J by 4 bases, with 7 bases of the junction left unmatched. Germline values: CDR1 SGDLS, CDR2 YYNGEE. CDR3 sequence: CASSVAATSVADTQYF. The CDR3 coding sequence is TGTGCCAGCAGCGTAGCTGCGACTAGCGTCGCAGATACGCAGTATTTT. The full variable domain, with the rest looked up from reference TRBV9 and TRBJ2-3, is DSGVTQTPKHLITATGQRVTLRCSPRSGDLSVYWYQQSLDQGLQFLIQYYNGEERAKGNILERFSAQQFPDLHSELNLSSLELGDSALYFCASSVAATSVADTQYFGPGTRLTVL.

This clone was seen a handful of times. The chain employs TRBV3-1 (or the pseudogene TRBV3-2) and TRBJ2-2; D might be TRBD2 (6 bases). Germline values: CDR1 LGHDT, CDR2 YNNKEL (reference sequence). The CDR3 is 15 residues long. Trimming stripped 3 bases from V and 0 bases from J, with 8 bases between. In nucleotides, the CDR3 is TGTGCCAGCAGCCATCTAGCGTCGAACACCGGGGAGCTGTTTTTT. It codes for CASSHLASNTGELFF.

The rearrangement links TRBV5-6 to TRBJ2-2; D not resolved. Germline V gives CDR1 SGHDT, CDR2 YYEEEE. Trimming left V 2 bases short and J 8 bases short, with 7 bases between. This CDR3 has 12 residues. The CDR3 nucleotides read TGTGCCAGCAGCTTAATTGCGGGGGAGCTGTTTTTT. Translated: CASSLIAGELFF. The variable domain in full, with the rest retrieved from reference TRBV5-6 and TRBJ2-2, is DAGVTQSPTHLIKTRGQQVTLRCSPKSGHDTVSWYQQALGQGPQFIFQYYEEEERQRGNFPDRFSGHQFPNYSSELNVNALLLGDSALYLCASSLIAGELFFGEGSRLTVL.

This clone has just one count. The chain recombines TRBV5-1 with TRBJ2-7; unclear D gene. Germline CDR1 reads SGHRS; CDR2 reads YFSETQ. The CDR3 runs 12 residues. V was clipped by 0 bases and J by 3 bases, with 4 bases between them. This chain's CDR3 is CASSLGVYEQYF. Here the CDR3 DNA reads TGCGCCAGCAGCTTGGGAGTCTACGAGCAGTACTTC.

This clone is a singleton in its sample. The rearrangement joins TRBV6-5 to TRBJ1-6; 9 bases are a match to TRBD1. CDR1 MNHEY and CDR2 SVGAGI come from the germline V gene. V was pared by 5 bases and J by 8 bases, with 7 bases of the junction left unmatched. This CDR3 comprises 15 residues. CDR3 in DNA: TGTGCCAGCAGTCAAAAGGGACAGGGTTATTCACCCCTCCACTTT. This encodes CASSQKGQGYSPLHF.

The V gene is TRBV6-1, the J gene TRBJ1-2; the match to TRBD1 covers 8 bases. CDR1 and CDR2 (germline): MNHNS, SASEGT. The V segment lost 1 base and the J segment 5 bases; nucleotides outside the gene matches: 3. The CDR3 extends over 14 amino acids. The CDR3 sequence: CASSEGTGPYGYTF. Here the CDR3 DNA reads TGTGCCAGCAGTGAAGGGACAGGGCCTTATGGCTACACCTTC.

This clone was found a few times. CDR3: CASSIRRRDSGATNEKLFF. DNA for the CDR3: TGTGCCAGTAGTATCCGCCGGCGGGACAGCGGTGCAACTAATGAAAAACTGTTTTTT. The chain uses TRBV19 and TRBJ1-4; 7 positions agree with TRBD1. V was clipped by 3 bases and J by 0 bases; unmatched bases: 13. Germline V lookup: CDR1 LNHDA, CDR2 SQIVND (reference sequence). The CDR3 has 19 residues.